Shown below are 7 T cell receptor beta chains from a single sample sequenced in a study of T-cell reconstitution after alpha-beta-depleted transplantation in children. During its preparation, the TCRbeta library received unique molecular identifiers. TCRdb fed the PCR reads into MiXCR, producing one record per CDR3 protein. The sample carries almost 600,000 distinct CDR3 sequences, around 27% recorded once. Sequencing was performed on PBMCs, taken before TCRalphabeta/CD19-depleted stem cell transplant. Every receptor here comes from a boy under three years old with Wiskott-Aldrich syndrome, due to receive a stem cell transplant.

The genes are TRBV12-3 or TRBV12-4 and TRBJ2-1; perhaps TRBD1 as D (6 bases). V dropped 7 bases and J dropped 8 bases, with 21 bases sitting between them. CDR3 size: 15 residues. The CDR3 nucleotides read TGTGCCAGCACCCCTTTCGGCATGGGGGCGGATGAGCAGTTCTTC. Translated: CASTPFGMGADEQFF.

The chain links TRBV5-1 to TRBJ2-7; D uncertain. Trimming removed 0 bases at V and 4 bases at J, with 11 bases between. Germline CDR1 reads SGHRS; CDR2 reads YFSETQ. This CDR3 is built from 14 residues. The CDR3 DNA is TGCGCCAGCAGCTTGGACTCGGCCCCGTACGAGCAGTACTTC. It encodes CASSLDSAPYEQYF.

This clonotype was seen a few times. The chain links TRBV15 to TRBJ2-2, with no clear D. This CDR3 comprises 12 residues. Between the trimmed V and J ends, which lost 3 bases and 6 bases, there was a span of 5 bases. Germline V gene lookup returns CDR1 LNHNV and CDR2 YYDKDF (reference sequence). The CDR3 bases are TGTGCCACCAGCAGTGGGGCCGGGGAGCTGTTTTTT. It specifies CATSSGAGELFF.

This clonotype appeared a few times. The chain combines TRBV7-6 with TRBJ2-5; 11 bases match TRBD2. Unmatched junction bases numbered 12, after V lost 2 bases and J lost 4 bases. Germline lookup yields CDR1 SGHVS and CDR2 FNYEAQ. CDR3 length equals 18 residues. In DNA form, the CDR3 reads TGTGCCAGCAGCTTAATCCCGGGTCTAGCGGGAGGAGCAGAGACCCAGTACTTC. Amino acid sequence: CASSLIPGLAGGAETQYF.

This sequence joins TRBV5-1 and TRBJ2-3; TRBD2 might be the D (6 bases). The germline V and J ends were trimmed by 3 bases and 13 bases, with 15 bases remaining between them. Germline V lookup: CDR1 SGHRS, CDR2 YFSETQ. The CDR3 runs to 12 residues. The CDR3 DNA is TGCGCCAGCAGCTGGGCCGGGACTGATGAGTATTTT. It is translated as CASSWAGTDEYF.

This chain uses TRBV5-1 with TRBJ1-2; D gene unclear. The CDR3 length is 13 residues. Trimming left V 4 bases short and J 4 bases short, with 11 bases between. Germline assignment: CDR1 SGHRS and CDR2 YFSETQ. In nucleotides, the CDR3 is TGCGCCAGCAGCCTGCGGGCAAGCTATGGCTACACCTTC. Protein: CASSLRASYGYTF.

V gene TRBV4-2 combines with J gene TRBJ2-1, with 14 bases that match TRBD2. CDR1 and CDR2 from the germline V gene are LGHNA and YNFKEQ. The CDR3 has 20 amino acids. Trimming at V came to 3 bases and at J to 0 bases, leaving 10 bases not matched to a gene. DNA for the CDR3: TGTGCCAGCAGCCACAGACTAGCGGGAGGGCTCGATAGCTCCTACAATGAGCAGTTCTTC. Residues: CASSHRLAGGLDSSYNEQFF.